These 14 T cell receptor beta chains share one sample of origin, sequenced in a study of human T cells and chemical hapten exposure. TCRdb redid the calling of the RACE reads with MiXCR, one entry per CDR3 protein. Of roughly 120,000 distinct CDR3 sequences in the sample, roughly 14% were seen once. Time point given: pre-sensitization, week 0. Treatment defined: therapeutic diphenylcyclopropenone sensitization with weekly scalp DPC. The sample was whole blood, taken in connection with sensitization to the hapten diphenylcyclopropenone (DPC). The receptors were gathered from a woman under 30 with alopecia areata. Some clones in this sample may be carry-over from other donors' samples.

The gene calls are TRBV12-3 or TRBV12-4 and TRBJ2-5, with 7 bases matching TRBD2. V was clipped by 8 bases and J by 4 bases; unmatched bases: 10. The CDR3 totals 14 residues. CDR3 loop: CASESRGRGETQYF. The CDR3 nucleotides read TGTGCCAGCGAGAGCCGCGGGAGAGGAGAGACCCAGTACTTC.

This rearrangement joins TRBV5-4 to TRBJ2-4; 8 nucleotides line up with TRBD2. The V gene's germline CDR1 is SGHNT and CDR2 YYREEE (reference sequence). V lost 2 bases, J lost 0 bases, and 7 bases stayed unmatched. This CDR3 comprises 17 residues. CDR3: CASSFGSGAIAKNIQYF. CDR3 in DNA: TGTGCCAGCAGCTTTGGTAGCGGGGCTATAGCCAAAAACATTCAGTACTTC.

This clonotype has ten or more counts. The chain has TRBV18 and TRBJ1-5; D is uncertain. The CDR3 has 13 residues. Looked up from germline, CDR1 is KGHSH and CDR2 is LQKENI. Trimming took 2 bases from V and 7 from J, leaving 9 bases between them. The CDR3 DNA follows: TGTGCCAGCTCACCAGGGGTAAACCAGCCCCAGCATTTT. It specifies CASSPGVNQPQHF.

This clonotype was detected only a few times. The rearrangement joins TRBV29-1 to TRBJ1-1; D gene uncertain. Deletions cut 7 bases from V and 3 bases from J, with 15 bases between. This CDR3 comprises 13 residues. The germline gives CDR1 SQVTM, CDR2 ANQGSEA. The CDR3: CSGALKRDTEAFF. CDR3 DNA sequence: TGCAGCGGGGCCCTTAAACGGGACACTGAAGCTTTCTTT.

This clonotype appeared a few times. The chain employs TRBV20-1 and TRBJ1-4; D gene uncertain. CDR3 length equals 14 residues. Trimming removed 0 bases at V and 7 bases at J, with 12 bases between. Germline CDR1 is DFQATT and CDR2 is SNEGSKA (reference sequence). CDR3 DNA: TGCAGTGCTAGAGATTCCAAGGGAGGTGAAAAACTGTTTTTT. It translates to CSARDSKGGEKLFF.

V and J are TRBV12-3 or TRBV12-4 and TRBJ2-3; 9 nucleotides align to TRBD2. After removal of 3 bases from V and 3 bases from J, the junction contained 7 bases not matched to a gene. There are 16 residues in the CDR3. The CDR3 sequence: CASSFSGTSSTDTQYF. Written as DNA, the CDR3 is TGTGCCAGCAGTTTCTCCGGGACTAGCAGTACAGATACGCAGTATTTT.

This clonotype was seen ten or more times. J is TRBJ1-5 and V is TRBV6-5; 7 nucleotides agree with TRBD1. Germline CDR1 MNHEY, CDR2 SVGAGI. Germline trimming cut 5 bases from V and 0 bases from J; bases unmatched to any gene: 4. This CDR3 has 15 residues. CDR3 sequence reads: CASSQGQHSNQPQHF. DNA of the CDR3: TGTGCCAGCAGTCAGGGACAGCATAGCAATCAGCCCCAGCATTTT.

This clonotype was detected only a few times. This chain connects TRBV9 to TRBJ2-1; D not certain. V was trimmed by 7 bases and J by 4 bases, leaving 6 bases between them. This CDR3 region has 11 residues. Germline V CDR1 and CDR2: SGDLS, YYNGEE. The CDR3 DNA is TGTGCCAGCGGGTTGTACAATGAGCAGTTCTTC. This sequence encodes CASGLYNEQFF.

This clonotype was recorded at least ten times. CDR3 DNA: TGCAGCGCAAAGGGACAGGTCAGCCAAGAGACCCAGTACTTC. It codes for CSAKGQVSQETQYF. V usage is TRBV29-1 and J usage is TRBJ2-5; 8 positions match TRBD1. There are 14 residues in the CDR3. V lost 7 bases, J lost 1 base, and 8 bases stayed unmatched. Germline CDR1 SQVTM, CDR2 ANQGSEA.

V gene TRBV6-1 combines with J gene TRBJ1-1; no reliable D call. CDR1 is MNHNS, CDR2 SASEGT, per germline. The V end lost 1 base, the J end lost 0 bases, and 6 bases lay between the germline ends. CDR3 size: 14 residues. CDR3 in amino acids: CASSEVGLNTEAFF. CDR3 nucleotide sequence: TGTGCCAGCAGTGAAGTGGGATTGAACACTGAAGCTTTCTTT.

This clonotype was detected a few times. The V and J genes are TRBV7-2 and TRBJ2-7; D possibly corresponds to TRBD1 (6 bases). The CDR3 has 15 residues. Trimming left V 2 bases short and J 3 bases short, with 14 bases between. Germline lookup yields CDR1 SGHTA and CDR2 FQGNSA. The CDR3 sequence is CASSLNAGVSYEQYF. The CDR3, as DNA: TGTGCCAGCAGCTTAAATGCAGGGGTTAGCTACGAGCAGTACTTC.

V usage is TRBV18 and J usage is TRBJ2-3; D gene uncertain. The CDR3 runs to 13 residues. Germline V CDR1 and CDR2: KGHSH, LQKENI. V was trimmed by 4 bases and J by 6 bases, leaving 11 bases between them. The CDR3 DNA reads TGTGCCAGCTCACTTCGACGGGCTGATACGCAGTATTTT. Its translation is CASSLRRADTQYF.

This clonotype appeared a few times. The gene calls are TRBV4-3 and TRBJ2-7; D tentatively reads TRBD1 or TRBD2 (5 bases each). Per germline, CDR1 LGHNA and CDR2 YSLEER. The CDR3 is 16 amino acids. The V end lost 0 bases, the J end lost 3 bases, and 15 bases lay between the germline ends. The DNA of the CDR3 is TGCGCCAGCAGCCAAGATCATGGGGGTATGGGCTACGAGCAGTACTTC. Translation: CASSQDHGGMGYEQYF.

This clonotype was recorded at least ten times. The chain is built from TRBV7-6 and TRBJ2-1; no clear D gene. The germline V gene has CDR1 SGHVS and CDR2 FNYEAQ. The germline V and J ends were trimmed by 1 base and 6 bases, with 13 bases remaining between them. The CDR3 consists of 15 residues. Here the CDR3 DNA reads TGTGCCAGCAGCTTAGGGGCACCCGGACCCAATGAGCAGTTCTTC. It yields the protein CASSLGAPGPNEQFF.